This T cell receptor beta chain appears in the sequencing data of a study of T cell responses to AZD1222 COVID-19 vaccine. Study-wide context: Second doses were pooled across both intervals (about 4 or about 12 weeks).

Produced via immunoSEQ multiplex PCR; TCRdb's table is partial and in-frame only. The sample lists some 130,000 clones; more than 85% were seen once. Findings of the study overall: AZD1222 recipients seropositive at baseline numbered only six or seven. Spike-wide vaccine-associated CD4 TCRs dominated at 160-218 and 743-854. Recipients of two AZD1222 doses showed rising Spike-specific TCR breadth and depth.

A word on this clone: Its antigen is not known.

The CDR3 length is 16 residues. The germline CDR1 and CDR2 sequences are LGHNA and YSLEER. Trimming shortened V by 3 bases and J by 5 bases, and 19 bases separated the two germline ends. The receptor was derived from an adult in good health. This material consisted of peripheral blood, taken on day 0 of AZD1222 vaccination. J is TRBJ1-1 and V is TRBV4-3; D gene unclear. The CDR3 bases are TGCGCCAGCAGCCACATGGACCGTCGGGTTGGTACTGAAGCTTTCTTT. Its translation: CASSHMDRRVGTEAFF.